The present T cell receptor beta chain was sequenced within a study of shared T cell receptors in the human thymus listed by TCRdb under 2021. About the study as a whole: The study examined how self-reactive, shared T-cell receptor alpha chains are generated in the human thymus.

Notes on this clone: What this receptor recognizes is not known. Base-call qualities are not available, and no considerably larger clone is one nucleotide away.

Library construction relied on the immunoSEQ multiplex PCR assay. The table was pulled from immuneACCESS by TCRdb, which kept in-frame rearrangements only. Such tables lose some clones; where checked, under half of the loss comes from unresolved V genes, and the rest has no known cause. The sample table records 720,000 or so clones; approximately 85% of these occur just once. The ten largest clones add up to more than 0.008% of the sample. The sample was also reused in another study, on human thymus T cells. As described in the second report: In Finland, the donors were immunologically healthy infants who were having open corrective cardiac surgery for congenital heart defects. Thymus tissue was collected as surgical resects that were removed during corrective cardiac surgery. Biased V and J gene segment usage appeared to be present in both thymic and peripheral blood repertoires. The related research found that thymic TCR repertoires overlapped highly between unrelated individuals. The study characterized TCR alpha and beta repertoires from seven to nine infant thymus samples and a few related peripheral blood samples. The cohort included several male and a couple of female infants, with donor ages spanning 7 to 244 days. Thymocytes were freed from the tissue by mechanical means and kept at -70 degrees C as pellets of roughly 9-30 million cells. A QIAsymphony instrument was used to extract genomic DNA from frozen cell pellets. The immunoSEQ multiplex PCR assay was used to amplify the TCRB and TCRAD loci from a standardized amount of quality-controlled genomic DNA. The V(D)J region was spanned by amplicons of a length sufficient to cover the CDR3 and to identify V and J genes. Amplicon sequencing was performed on an Illumina platform through the commercial immunoSEQ service. Primer bias and sequencing errors were corrected using previously described methods, and TCRAD and TCRB definitions followed the IMGT database. The repertoires were analysed using immunoSEQ Analyzer 3.0 and VDJTools for basic statistics, V/J segment usage, diversity estimates, rarefaction and pairwise overlap. Chao1, ChaoE, Efron-Thisted, Shannon and inverse Simpson indices were used to estimate diversity, which was also estimated on datasets down-sampled to the smallest sample. Repertoire overlap used strict matching of CDR3 nucleotide sequence, V gene and J gene, with Jaccard-based multidimensional scaling clustering. Thymus samples yielded on average about 810,000 unique TCRB clonotypes, compared with some 89,000 from blood samples.

This TCR came from a girl less than two years old with a congenital heart defect. Donor details come from another sample of the same person, matched by shared clones. Sequenced input: thymocytes.

The CDR3 in this case is CASGLVPQGAGTQYF. The sequenced DNA: TGTGCTAGTGGTTTGGTACCTCAGGGGGCGGGGACCCAGTACTTC. Here the chain combines TRBV12-5 and TRBJ2-5; TRBD1 matches 8 bases in the middle. From the germline V gene, CDR1 is LGHNT and CDR2 is FRNRAP. Clipping removes 0 bases from V and 7 bases from J, with 7 as the unmatched junction base count. From its cysteine to its phenylalanine, the CDR3 spans 15 amino acids. This entry keeps only the CDR3 DNA: 45 bases, framed from base 1.